The clone carrying this TCR beta chain qualifies as medium-sized. Its ends do not fully match the called genes, so a read error is possible. This sample is drawn from a study of blood T cells in healthy people across ages. For the second PCR, which ran for about 7 to 12 cycles, a sample-barcoded 5' primer and a J-beta primer mix were used. A single record per CDR3 protein comes from TCRdb applying MiXCR to the 5' RACE reads. The data hold about 630,000 distinct CDR3 sequences, with 21% observed a single time. The CDR3 runs 13 residues. Germline CDR1 SGHTA, CDR2 FQGTGA. The authors drew about 9.9 milliliters of peripheral blood from each donor.

The origin of this receptor is a man between 65 and 79 years old in good health. The J gene is TRBJ2-2, the V gene TRBV7-3; D remains unclear. Sequencing input: blood. The CDR3 sequence: CASSLSNTGELFF. The CDR3 nucleotides read TGTGCCAGCAGTTTAAGTAACACCGGGGAGCTGTTTTTT.